The 27 T cell receptor beta chains in this list originate from one sample, sequenced in a study of T cell responses to AZD1222 COVID-19 vaccine. Produced via immunoSEQ multiplex PCR; TCRdb's table is partial and in-frame only. The table shows 120,000 or so clones, with about 85% occurring only once. The sample in question was peripheral blood, obtained on day 0 of AZD1222 vaccination. These receptors were collected from an adult in good health.

This clone has only one observation. The V and J genes are TRBV2 and TRBJ1-6; 9 bases map to TRBD1. The trim removed 9 bases at V and 9 bases at J, leaving 3 bases unmatched. The CDR3 has 12 residues. Germline CDR1 SNHLY, CDR2 FYNNEI. The CDR3 DNA follows: TGTGCCAGAGGGACAGGGTTTTCACCCCTCCACTTT. It codes for CARGTGFSPLHF.

This clone has only a few counts. V is TRBV5-8 and J is TRBJ2-2; TRBD2 matches 12 bases. Germline trimming cut 4 bases from V and 4 bases from J; bases unmatched to any gene: 2. The CDR3 covers 15 residues. Germline CDR1 and CDR2: SGHTS and YDEGEE. The CDR3 DNA is TGTGCCAGCAGCCTGGGACTAGCGGGCACCGGGGAGCTGTTTTTT. This sequence encodes CASSLGLAGTGELFF.

This chain links TRBV12-5 with TRBJ2-3; 14 bases fit TRBD2. CDR3 length: 21 residues. V lost 4 bases to trimming and J lost 1 base; unmatched junction nucleotides: 16. Germline CDR1 reads LGHNT; CDR2 reads FRNRAP. The CDR3 loop reads CASGSTGTSGRVVLGTDTQYF. CDR3 coding DNA: TGTGCTAGTGGTTCCACCGGGACTAGCGGGAGAGTTGTTTTGGGCACAGATACGCAGTATTTT. Drawing the rest from reference TRBV12-5 and TRBJ2-3, the complete variable domain is DARVTQTPRHKVTEMGQEVTMRCQPILGHNTVFWYRQTMMQGLELLAYFRNRAPLDDSGMPKDRFSAEMPDATLATLKIQPSEPRDSAVYFCASGSTGTSGRVVLGTDTQYFGPGTRLTVL.

This clone has only a few counts. The chain uses TRBV6-5 and TRBJ1-6, with 9 nucleotides matching TRBD1. The CDR3 is 15 amino acids. Germline values: CDR1 MNHEY, CDR2 SVGAGI. Trimming took 9 bases from V and 2 from J; bases not matched to a gene: 5. The CDR3 reads CASWTGEAYNSPLHF. In DNA form, the CDR3 reads TGTGCCAGTTGGACAGGGGAGGCCTATAATTCACCCCTCCACTTT.

This chain connects TRBV5-6 to TRBJ1-4; 8 bases map to TRBD1. V lost 2 bases, J lost 3 bases, and 0 bases stayed unmatched. CDR3 length: 14 residues. Germline lookup yields CDR1 SGHDT and CDR2 YYEEEE. The CDR3 sequence is CASSLQGANEKLFF. The CDR3, as DNA: TGTGCCAGCAGCTTACAGGGGGCTAATGAAAAACTGTTTTTT.

The genes are TRBV3-1 (or the pseudogene TRBV3-2) and TRBJ2-6; D uncertain. The CDR3 length is 16 residues. Germline CDR1 is LGHDT and CDR2 is YNNKEL (reference sequence). The V end lost 1 base, the J end lost 4 bases, and 11 bases lay between the germline ends. The CDR3 sequence is CASSQAGSQGANVLTF. The CDR3 DNA reads TGTGCCAGCAGCCAAGCTGGCTCTCAGGGGGCCAACGTCCTGACTTTC.

This clone is a singleton in its sample. The rearrangement links TRBV5-5 to TRBJ1-3, with D possibly TRBD1 on 5 matching bases. The CDR3 has 14 residues. V lost 2 bases and J lost 8, with 14 bases in between. From germline, CDR1 is SGHKS and CDR2 YYEKEE (reference sequence). CDR3: CASSFGGMGDTIYF. In DNA form, the CDR3 reads TGTGCCAGCAGCTTCGGGGGTATGGGGGACACCATATATTTT.

This rearrangement joins TRBV6-5 to TRBJ1-4; 10 bases line up with TRBD1. Germline V CDR1 and CDR2: MNHEY, SVGAGI. CDR3 length: 15 amino acids. Unmatched junction bases numbered 7, after V lost 9 bases and J lost 3 bases. The CDR3 protein is CASRQGAMANEKLFF. CDR3 in DNA: TGTGCCAGTAGACAGGGGGCTATGGCTAATGAAAAACTGTTTTTT.

J is TRBJ1-2 and V is TRBV25-1, with TRBD1 identical over 10 bases. CDR1 is MGHDK, CDR2 SYGVNS, per germline. The CDR3 is 17 residues long. With 6 bases clipped from V and 7 bases from J, the junction kept 17 bases outside the gene matches. CDR3 protein: CASSQGGTGELSGGYTF. The CDR3 DNA reads TGTGCCAGCAGCCAAGGGGGGACAGGGGAGCTCTCGGGTGGCTACACCTTC.

The rearrangement joins TRBV24-1 to TRBJ1-2; D uncertain. CDR3 length: 12 amino acids. Germline-derived CDR1 and CDR2 are KGHDR and SFDVKD. Trimming removed 12 bases at V and 3 bases at J, with 13 bases between. For the CDR3, the DNA is TGTGCCCCCAAATGGATGTACTATGGCTACACCTTC. Translating it yields CAPKWMYYGYTF.

On this clone: The junction departs from germline at one end; a sequencing error may be responsible. The chain is built from TRBV5-1 and TRBJ2-7; 14 nucleotides match TRBD2. CDR3 length: 14 amino acids. The germline V gene has CDR1 SGHRS and CDR2 YFSETQ. CDR3 sequence (DNA): TGCGCCAGCAGCGGGACTAGCGGGAGTTACGAGCAGTACTTT. Translated: CASSGTSGSYEQYF.

V and J are TRBV4-2 and TRBJ2-1; a weak D match, TRBD2 (5 bases). Germline CDR1 is LGHNA and CDR2 is YNFKEQ. V was shortened by 1 base and J by 4 bases, with 11 bases between the two germline ends. This CDR3 spans 15 amino acids. The chain's CDR3 is CASSQVGGHYNEQFF. As DNA, the CDR3 is TGTGCCAGCAGCCAAGTCGGCGGGCATTACAATGAGCAGTTCTTC.

The chain couples TRBV15 to TRBJ2-7, with D possibly being TRBD1 (6 bases). The CDR3 extends over 14 amino acids. Germline V gives CDR1 LNHNV, CDR2 YYDKDF (reference sequence). The ends were cut back, 3 bases at V and 3 bases at J, with 12 bases in the middle. The CDR3 DNA is TGTGCCACCAGCAGGGATAGGGACAACTACGAGCAGTACTTC. It specifies CATSRDRDNYEQYF.

This sequence joins TRBV3-1 (or the pseudogene TRBV3-2) and TRBJ1-1; no reliable D call. Trimming stripped 0 bases from V and 10 bases from J, with 9 bases between. CDR3 length: 12 residues. Germline V gene lookup returns CDR1 LGHDT and CDR2 YNNKEL (reference sequence). In nucleotides, the CDR3 is TGTGCCAGCAGCCAAGATTCGGGTTTAGCTTTCTTT. Amino acid sequence: CASSQDSGLAFF.

The chain has TRBV12-3 or TRBV12-4 and TRBJ2-1; D might be TRBD1 (6 bases). The CDR3 has 13 amino acids. The V gene lost 1 base and the J gene lost 9 bases, with 10 bases spanning the gap. CDR3 protein: CASSLGGRGEQFF. The CDR3 DNA follows: TGTGCCAGCAGTTTAGGGGGGCGTGGTGAGCAGTTCTTC.

Worth noting for this clone: Additional DNA sequences in this sample encode the identical CDR3. V is TRBV4-1 and J is TRBJ2-2; TRBD2 agrees at 9 bases. The ends lost 5 bases at V and 4 bases at J; junction bases unmatched: 5. The germline V gene encodes CDR1 MGHRA and CDR2 YSYEKL. The length of the CDR3 is 15 residues. CDR3: CASSYLAGTTGELFF. In DNA form, the CDR3 reads TGCGCCAGCAGCTACCTAGCGGGAACCACCGGGGAGCTGTTTTTT.

The J gene is TRBJ2-3, the V gene TRBV7-9; 8 nucleotides match TRBD2. Trimming took 1 base from V and 6 from J; bases not matched to a gene: 15. CDR3 length: 18 amino acids. Germline CDR1 and CDR2: SEHNR and FQNEAQ (reference sequence). The CDR3 bases are TGTGCCAGCAGCTTAGTCCCTGCCGGGAGGGCCATAAACGATACGCAGTATTTT. Translation gives CASSLVPAGRAINDTQYF.

The chain recombines TRBV4-1 with TRBJ1-2; D is uncertain. The CDR3 has 15 amino acids. V dropped 1 base and J dropped 5 bases, with 14 bases sitting between them. Germline assignment: CDR1 MGHRA and CDR2 YSYEKL. In DNA form, the CDR3 reads TGCGCCAGCAGCCAAGGGTCGGCAGCCTTTTATGGCTACACCTTC. It encodes CASSQGSAAFYGYTF.

The chain links TRBV6-5 to TRBJ2-3; D unresolved. CDR3 length equals 14 residues. V was shortened by 0 bases and J by 6 bases, with 10 bases between the two germline ends. CDR1 and CDR2 from the germline V gene are MNHEY and SVGAGI. DNA for the CDR3: TGTGCCAGCAGTTACTCGTCACCCCGGGATACGCAGTATTTT. This codes for CASSYSSPRDTQYF.

The sample holds one count of this clone. The J gene is TRBJ1-2, the V gene TRBV24-1; D gene unclear. CDR3 length equals 13 residues. The V end lost 1 base, the J end lost 8 bases, and 10 bases lay between the germline ends. CDR1 is KGHDR and CDR2 is SFDVKD in the germline V gene. The CDR3 sequence is CATSDFPRDGYTF. In DNA, the CDR3 is TGTGCCACCAGTGATTTCCCGAGAGACGGCTACACCTTC.

The gene calls are TRBV7-9 and TRBJ1-2, with 9 bases aligning to TRBD1. The CDR3 length is 15 residues. Germline CDR1 reads SEHNR; CDR2 reads FQNEAQ (reference sequence). J gave up 7 bases and V 5 bases, and 11 bases lay outside the gene matches. The CDR3 protein is CASSTGQGTFAGYTF. CDR3 in DNA: TGTGCCAGCAGCACAGGACAGGGGACTTTTGCTGGCTACACCTTC.

This chain links TRBV4-1 with TRBJ2-1; tentatively, D is TRBD2 (6 bases). Trimming cost V 3 bases and J 6 bases, with 18 bases left between them. Germline assignment: CDR1 MGHRA and CDR2 YSYEKL. The CDR3 length is 16 residues. The DNA for the CDR3 is TGCGCCAGCAGCCAGGGGGTGGCAGGGAGGATCAATGAGCAGTTCTTC. Its translation is CASSQGVAGRINEQFF.

The chain employs TRBV5-1 and TRBJ2-1; 9 bases map to TRBD2. The V and J ends lost 4 bases and 7 bases, in that order; junction bases with no gene match: 9. From germline, CDR1 is SGHRS and CDR2 YFSETQ. The CDR3 sequence is 15 residues long. For the CDR3, the DNA is TGCGCCAGCAGCCTATCTAGCGGGATTGGTAATGAGCAGTTCTTC. This gives the protein CASSLSSGIGNEQFF.

The CDR3 DNA reads TGTGCCAGCAGCTTGGCGGAGAAGGCCATGAATGAGCAGTTCTTC. This codes for CASSLAEKAMNEQFF. The chain recombines TRBV5-4 with TRBJ2-1; no clear D gene. There are 15 residues in the CDR3. Trimming cost V 0 bases and J 7 bases, with 14 bases left between them. CDR1 and CDR2 (germline): SGHNT, YYREEE (reference sequence).

Points on this clone: The sample holds other DNA sequences that translate to the same CDR3. This rearrangement joins TRBV5-6 to TRBJ1-4, with 7 bases that match TRBD1. Trimming cost V 3 bases and J 0 bases; bases outside gene matches: 2. The CDR3 sequence is 15 residues long. The germline V gene has CDR1 SGHDT and CDR2 YYEEEE. The CDR3 region is CASSWDSATNEKLFF. The CDR3 coding sequence is TGTGCCAGCAGCTGGGACAGTGCAACTAATGAAAAACTGTTTTTT. The whole variable domain, remainder taken from reference TRBV5-6 and TRBJ1-4, is DAGVTQSPTHLIKTRGQQVTLRCSPKSGHDTVSWYQQALGQGPQFIFQYYEEEERQRGNFPDRFSGHQFPNYSSELNVNALLLGDSALYLCASSWDSATNEKLFFGSGTQLSVL.

The chain is built from TRBV15 and TRBJ1-2, with D possibly matching TRBD1 (5 bases). V dropped 3 bases and J dropped 6 bases, with 14 bases sitting between them. CDR3 length equals 14 residues. Germline CDR1 and CDR2: LNHNV and YYDKDF (reference sequence). The CDR3 sequence is CATSSGTSAHGYTF. CDR3 nucleotides: TGTGCCACCAGCAGCGGGACCTCAGCCCATGGCTACACCTTC.

This chain links TRBV30 with TRBJ1-3; no clear D gene. Germline V gene sequence: CDR1 GTSNPN, CDR2 SVGIG (reference sequence). The germline V and J ends were trimmed by 3 bases and 0 bases, with 9 bases remaining between them. The CDR3 is made up of 14 amino acids. CDR3 sequence: CAWRGGVSGNTIYF. The CDR3 DNA sequence: TGTGCCTGGAGGGGTGGAGTCTCTGGAAACACCATATATTTT.